This TCR beta chain was retrieved from a study of metastatic and nonmetastatic thyroid tumors. For the study at large: The study looked at repertoires side by side in blood and in tumor or nodule tissue from malignant and benign thyroid patients. Study results and limitations: Relative to benign nodules, malignant thyroid tumors were reportedly characterized by significantly elevated TCR beta diversity in blood and tumor.

The entire patient cohort was treatment-naive prior to thyroid surgery. With 7 bases removed from V and 3 bases from J, the gap between germline ends came to 6 bases. Germline V gene data show CDR1 as MNHNS and CDR2 as SASEGT. This CDR3 has 11 amino acids. TCRdb re-clonotyped the PCR reads via MiXCR. The table lists more than 30,000 clones, roughly a fifth of them singletons, with under 25% in the top ten. The table lists this clone with a few counts. Its matching antigen is unknown. Sequencing was performed on blood. This chain connects TRBV6-1 to TRBJ1-1; TRBD1 is a possible D gene (5 bases). The sequence derives from a female donor with papillary thyroid cancer or a benign thyroid nodule (not recorded which). Some clones in this sample may be carry-over from other donors' samples. In DNA, the CDR3 is TGTGCCAGCATGGGGCACACTGAAGCTTTCTTT. Its translation: CASMGHTEAFF.